This TCR beta chain stems from a study of blood T cell repertoires in COVID-19. Clones were read by immunoSEQ multiplex PCR, and TCRdb kept only the in-frame ones, dropping some. The table has around 250,000 clones, more than 75% seen once. Germline V gene data show CDR1 as LGHDT and CDR2 as YNNKEL (reference sequence). This CDR3 has 14 amino acids. Trimming stripped 8 bases from V and 0 bases from J, with 11 bases between. Sequencing was performed on peripheral blood. The chain couples TRBV3-1 (or the pseudogene TRBV3-2) to TRBJ1-3; D ambiguous. This TCR was recovered from a man aged 35 to 55 with active or convalescent COVID-19. The CDR3 loop is CASGFSFSGNTIYF. In DNA, the CDR3 is TGTGCCAGCGGTTTCAGTTTCTCTGGAAACACCATATATTTT.